The present T cell receptor (beta chain) was sequenced within a study of cytomegalovirus exposure and HLA in healthy donors. Broader study findings: A few of the chains that were CMV-associated were confirmed in vitro to be specific for CMV antigens.

This clone came up a few times. Its specificity is not known. The PCR was carried out with 60 Vbeta primers and 13 Jbeta primers. Clones were read by immunoSEQ multiplex PCR, and TCRdb kept only the in-frame ones, dropping some. The table shows approximately 170,000 clones, with over 60% occurring only once. This CDR3 has 14 amino acids. Germline V gene sequence: CDR1 MNHEY, CDR2 SVGAGI. After removal of 4 bases from V and 3 bases from J, the junction contained 6 bases not matched to a gene. The V gene is TRBV6-5, the J gene TRBJ2-7, with 7 bases aligning to TRBD1. This receptor was obtained from a girl between 10 and 17 years old in good health and CMV-seronegative. Sample: PBMCs. The CDR3 loop is CASSLRGPNYEQYF. The CDR3 nucleotides are TGTGCCAGCAGTTTAAGGGGGCCCAACTACGAGCAGTACTTC.